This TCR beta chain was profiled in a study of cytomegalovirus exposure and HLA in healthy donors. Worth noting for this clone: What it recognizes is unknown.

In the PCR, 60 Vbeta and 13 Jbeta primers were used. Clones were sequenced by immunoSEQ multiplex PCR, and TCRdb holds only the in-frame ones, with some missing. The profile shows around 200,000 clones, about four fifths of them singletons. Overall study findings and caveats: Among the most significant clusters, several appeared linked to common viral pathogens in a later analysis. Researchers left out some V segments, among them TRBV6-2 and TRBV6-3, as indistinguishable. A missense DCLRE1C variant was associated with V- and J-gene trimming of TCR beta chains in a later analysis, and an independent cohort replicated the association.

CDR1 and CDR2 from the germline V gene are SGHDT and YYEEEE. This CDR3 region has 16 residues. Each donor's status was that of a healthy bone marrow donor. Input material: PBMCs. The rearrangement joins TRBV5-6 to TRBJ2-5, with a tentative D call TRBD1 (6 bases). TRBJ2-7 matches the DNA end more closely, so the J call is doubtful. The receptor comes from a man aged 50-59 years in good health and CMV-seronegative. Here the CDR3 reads CASSQGLRGVSYEQYF. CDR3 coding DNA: TGTGCCAGCAGCCAGGGGCTTAGAGGGGTTTCCTACGAGCAGTACTTC.